Below, 9 T cell receptor beta chains from the same sample are listed, as sequenced in a study of blood T cell repertoires in COVID-19. Data came from immunoSEQ multiplex PCR; TCRdb stores just in-frame clones and leaves some out. The sample has 260,000 or so clones, roughly 85% seen once. The sequenced sample was PBMCs or T cells enriched from blood (not recorded which). These TCRs come from a woman aged 50 to 65 who had recovered from COVID-19.

This clone occurred once. The V gene is TRBV13, the J gene TRBJ2-3; 11 nucleotides align to TRBD2. The trim removed 8 bases at V and 3 bases at J, leaving 4 bases unmatched. The CDR3 covers 14 residues. Germline V lookup: CDR1 PRHDT, CDR2 FYEKMQ (reference sequence). The CDR3 here is CASETSGVTDTQYF. CDR3 sequence (DNA): TGTGCCAGCGAGACTAGCGGGGTAACAGATACGCAGTATTTT.

This rearrangement joins TRBV24-1 to TRBJ2-4; D is possibly TRBD2 (5 bases). Trimming removed 2 bases at V and 9 bases at J, with 16 bases between. The CDR3 spans 15 residues. Germline assignment: CDR1 KGHDR and CDR2 SFDVKD. CDR3 sequence: CATSDSRQPRGIQYF. As DNA, the CDR3 is TGTGCCACCAGTGATTCCCGTCAACCTCGGGGCATTCAGTACTTC.

The rearrangement joins TRBV27 to TRBJ2-7; 8 bases are a match to TRBD1. J was trimmed by 3 bases and V by 2 bases; bases with no gene match: 3. CDR1 is MNHEY, CDR2 SMNVEV, per germline (reference sequence). This CDR3 is built from 14 residues. This CDR3 is CASSLNRGDYEQYF. The CDR3 nucleotides are TGTGCCAGCAGTTTAAACAGGGGGGACTACGAGCAGTACTTC.

The chain couples TRBV19 to TRBJ2-7; 8 nucleotides align to TRBD1. The germline gives CDR1 LNHDA, CDR2 SQIVND (reference sequence). The CDR3 consists of 14 residues. With V trimmed by 3 bases and J by 6 bases, 7 bases remained unmatched. CDR3 region: CASSIAGTGAEQYF. The CDR3 nucleotides read TGTGCCAGTAGTATCGCGGGGACAGGTGCCGAGCAGTACTTC.

This clone was seen once. V is TRBV11-2 and J is TRBJ2-1, with 12 nucleotides matching TRBD2. The trim removed 2 bases at V and 10 bases at J, leaving 9 bases unmatched. This CDR3 spans 16 amino acids. Germline assignment: CDR1 SGHAT and CDR2 FQNNGV. The CDR3 nucleotides are TGTGCCAGCAGCTTAACCCACTCTAGCGGGGGGGCAGAGCAGTTCTTC. This sequence encodes CASSLTHSSGGAEQFF.

The chain combines TRBV7-3 with TRBJ1-2; unclear D gene. V lost 1 base, J lost 4 bases, and 13 bases lay in between. Germline assignment: CDR1 SGHTA and CDR2 FQGTGA. The CDR3 spans 15 residues. CDR3 in DNA: TGTGCCAGCAGCTTAAAGTATGGGCAGCCCTATGGCTACACCTTC. It is translated as CASSLKYGQPYGYTF.

Only a few counts were recorded for this clone. The genes are TRBV28 and TRBJ1-1; D is unclear. Trimming took off 4 bases at V and 2 bases at J, with 8 bases between the two ends. The CDR3 length is 13 residues. Germline CDR1 and CDR2: MDHEN and SYDVKM. Here the CDR3 reads CASSSRLNTEAFF. The DNA of the CDR3 is TGTGCCAGCAGTTCTCGCCTAAACACTGAAGCTTTCTTT. The whole variable domain, filled in from reference TRBV28 and TRBJ1-1, reads DVKVTQSSRYLVKRTGEKVFLECVQDMDHENMFWYRQDPGLGLRLIYFSYDVKMKEKGDIPEGYSVSREKKERFSLILESASTNQTSMYLCASSSRLNTEAFFGQGTRLTVV.

V gene TRBV5-4 combines with J gene TRBJ2-5, with 8 bases aligning to TRBD1. The CDR3 runs to 15 residues. The germline gives CDR1 SGHNT, CDR2 YYREEE (reference sequence). V gave up 0 bases and J gave up 4 bases; unmatched junction bases: 5. CDR3 sequence: CASSLGAGGAETQYF. CDR3 bases: TGTGCCAGCAGCTTGGGAGCAGGGGGCGCAGAGACCCAGTACTTC.

This chain links TRBV3-1 (or the pseudogene TRBV3-2) with TRBJ2-7; possible D gene TRBD2, 5 bases. CDR1 and CDR2 from the germline V gene are LGHDT and YNNKEL (reference sequence). V dropped 0 bases and J dropped 7 bases, with 13 bases sitting between them. CDR3 size: 14 residues. As DNA, the CDR3 is TGTGCCAGCAGCCAAGATGGTACTTCGGGGGAGCAGTACTTC. It translates to CASSQDGTSGEQYF.